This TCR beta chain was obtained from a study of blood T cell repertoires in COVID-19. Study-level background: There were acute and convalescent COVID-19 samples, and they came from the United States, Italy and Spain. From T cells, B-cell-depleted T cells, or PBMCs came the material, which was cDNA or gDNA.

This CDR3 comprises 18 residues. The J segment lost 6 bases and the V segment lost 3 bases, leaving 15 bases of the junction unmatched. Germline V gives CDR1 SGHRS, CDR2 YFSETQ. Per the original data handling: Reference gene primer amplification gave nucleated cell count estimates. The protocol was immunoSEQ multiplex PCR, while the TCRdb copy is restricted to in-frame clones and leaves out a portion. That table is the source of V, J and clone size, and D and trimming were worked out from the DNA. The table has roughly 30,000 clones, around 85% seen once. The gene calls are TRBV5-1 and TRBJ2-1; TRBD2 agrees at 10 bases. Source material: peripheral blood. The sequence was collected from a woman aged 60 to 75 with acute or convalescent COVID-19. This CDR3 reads CASSYRGLAGASGNEQFF. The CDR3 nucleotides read TGCGCCAGCAGCTATAGGGGCCTAGCGGGGGCCTCGGGCAATGAGCAGTTCTTC.